This T cell receptor beta chain was identified in a study of shared clonotypes between healthy human individuals (dated by TCRdb to the early 2020s). About the study as a whole: Two women and a few men aged 18 to 49 years were included in the cohort. For each donor, three plates each were used for CD4 naive and CD4 memory, two plates were used for CD8 naive, and one plate was used for CD8 memory. To estimate repertoire size and how much clonotype sharing occurs between individuals, the study deeply sequenced the blood TCR repertoires of about five healthy adults. To increase sequencing depth and limit assay-specific biases, different laboratories used diverse techniques to prepare libraries and sequence TCR repertoires. Per donor, leukapheresis produced somewhere between about 0.8 and 9 billion PBMCs. What the authors observed across the whole study: Only blood was sampled, and tissue TCR repertoires likely differ from those in blood. Compared with non-shared clonotypes, the clonotypes found in all four sorted-subset donors had higher generation probabilities. Estimated clonotype richness was generally larger for naive than for memory subsets. Incomplete sequencing was indicated by rarefaction of sorted-subset datasets, despite the large sequencing depth. Pairwise subsampling led to the expectation that sequencing depth would affect the degree of clonotype sharing among donors. When several donors were compared, the shared fraction of clonotypes was about 5.2% for naive CD4, more than 3% for naive CD8, more than 2% for memory CD4, and roughly 0.43% for memory CD8. The small number of donors limited the genetic and exposure-history diversity represented.

Using the deep immunoSEQ assay, multiplex PCR amplified TCR CDR3 regions from genomic DNA. Genomic DNA extracted from each cell subset was distributed evenly over all wells of several immunoSEQ 96-well plates, and each plate served as one replicate. Each replicate PCR for sorted subsets received about 200 ng genomic DNA, equal to about 30,000 T cell genomes. Purified libraries were quantified with a Qubit 3.0 fluorometer, sized on a Bioanalyzer 2100, and re-quantified with the KAPA Library Quantification kit. Every immunoSEQ 96-well plate was sequenced on a separate single-read 150-cycle Illumina NextSeq 550 flow cell. The study's own analysis went as follows. The immunoSEQ output contained only junctional sequences without quality scores, so filtering could not match that applied to full-length reads. Sequences were annotated with PyIR, a Python wrapper for IgBLAST v1.9, using IMGT germline references to assign V/J genes and CDR3. Reads were filtered out if the reads had weak V/J assignments (E-value above 1e-6), no CDR3, stop codons, out-of-frame junctions, or ambiguous translated residues. A V3J clonotype was defined by an identical inferred V gene, J gene, and CDR3 amino acid sequence. The percentage overlap between two repertoires was calculated by dividing the number of shared unique clonotypes by the size of the smaller repertoire. RTK rarefaction, the Chao1 estimator, and Recon v2.1 estimates of unobserved clonotypes were used to assess repertoire richness. For all TCRbeta clonotypes obtained by the gDNA method from several donors, generation probabilities were computed with OLGA. TCRdb obtained this table from immuneACCESS and retained in-frame rearrangements with V and J assigned. These tables miss some clones; where compared with another copy, unresolved V genes account for less than half of the shortfall, and the remainder is unexplained. Clonal size and the V and J genes are those of that table, whereas D and trimming came from the DNA. The sample table holds 2,500,000 or so clones, of which 80% to 95% were seen once. 0.37% of the sample lies in the top ten.

Concerning this clone itself: Its antigen has not been determined. The input lacks base qualities; no much larger clone sits a single base away.

Healthy HIV-negative adults with no recently reported acute infections or vaccinations were included as donors. Every donor was a Caucasian adult living in Nashville, Tennessee, USA. CD4+ T cells were enriched by magnetic negative selection, after which naive cells were positively selected on CD45RA and the negative fraction was taken as the memory subset. Blood was collected by leukapheresis, and PBMCs were isolated by Ficoll-Histopaque density gradient centrifugation and then cryopreserved in liquid nitrogen vapor phase. Analytical flow cytometry was used to check the purity and quantity of every magnetically sorted T cell population. Genomic DNA was isolated from every sorted fraction and measured by UV absorbance on a Nanodrop 2000c. Sequencing was performed on naive CD4+ T cells from PBMCs. The sample's cell subset or site label, in plain terms: CD45RA+ positively selected. The TCR was taken from a man between 18 and 29 years old in good health. Some clones in this sample may be carry-over from other donors' samples.

The DNA sequence is given as TGCAGCGCCGCCCCATCAGGGAAAACGCAGTATTTT. Its protein product is CSAAPSGKTQYF. The chain is made from TRBV29-1 and TRBJ2-3; TRBD1 could be the D gene, as 5 bases match. The CDR3 runs 12 amino acids, cysteine and phenylalanine included. Only the CDR3 DNA is retained, 36 bases long and in frame from the first base. V is clipped by 7 bases and J by 9 bases, and the sequence between their germline boundaries is 17 bases long. CDR1 SQVTM and CDR2 ANQGSEA are derived from the germline V gene.